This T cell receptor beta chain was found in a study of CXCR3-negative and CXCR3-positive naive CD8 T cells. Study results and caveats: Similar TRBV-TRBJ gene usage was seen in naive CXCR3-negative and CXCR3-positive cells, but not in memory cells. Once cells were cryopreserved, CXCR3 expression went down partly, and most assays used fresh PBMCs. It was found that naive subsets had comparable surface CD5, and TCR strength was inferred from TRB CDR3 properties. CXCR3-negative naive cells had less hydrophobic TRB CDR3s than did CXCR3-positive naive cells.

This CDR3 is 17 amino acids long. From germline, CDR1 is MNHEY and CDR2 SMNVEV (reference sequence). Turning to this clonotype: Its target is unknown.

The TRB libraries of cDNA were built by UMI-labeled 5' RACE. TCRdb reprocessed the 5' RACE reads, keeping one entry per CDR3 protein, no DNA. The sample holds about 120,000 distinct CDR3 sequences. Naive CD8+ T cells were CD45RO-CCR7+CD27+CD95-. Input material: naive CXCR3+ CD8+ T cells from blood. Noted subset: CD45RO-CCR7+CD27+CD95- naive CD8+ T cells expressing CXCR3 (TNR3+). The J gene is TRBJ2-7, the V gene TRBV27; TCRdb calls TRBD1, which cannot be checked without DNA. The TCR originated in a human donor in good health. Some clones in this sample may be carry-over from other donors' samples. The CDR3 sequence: CASSPRGVSEDYYEQYF.